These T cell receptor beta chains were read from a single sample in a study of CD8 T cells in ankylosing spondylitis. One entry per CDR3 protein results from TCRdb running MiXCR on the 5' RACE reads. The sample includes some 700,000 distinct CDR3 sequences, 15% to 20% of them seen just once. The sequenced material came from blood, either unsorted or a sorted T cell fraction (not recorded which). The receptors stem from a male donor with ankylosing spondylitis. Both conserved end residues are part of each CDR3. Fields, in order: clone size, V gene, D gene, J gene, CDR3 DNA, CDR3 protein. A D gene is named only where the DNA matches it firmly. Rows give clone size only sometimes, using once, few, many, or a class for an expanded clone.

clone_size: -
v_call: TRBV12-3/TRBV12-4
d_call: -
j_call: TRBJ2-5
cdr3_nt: TGTGCCAGCAGTTTCAGGCTACGGAGGGAGACCCAGTACTTC
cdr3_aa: CASSFRLRRETQYF

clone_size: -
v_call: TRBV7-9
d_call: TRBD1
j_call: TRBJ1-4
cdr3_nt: TGTGCCAGCAGCTTAGCGCCGGGACAGTCTAATGAAAAACTGTTTTTT
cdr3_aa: CASSLAPGQSNEKLFF

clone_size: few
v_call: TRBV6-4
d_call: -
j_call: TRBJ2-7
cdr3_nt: TGTGCCAGCAGTGTTGGACTAACCTACGAGCAGTACTTC
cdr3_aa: CASSVGLTYEQYF

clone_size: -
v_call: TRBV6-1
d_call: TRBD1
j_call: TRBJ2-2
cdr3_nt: TGTGCCAGCAGTGCTGACAACCGACAGGGCGGAATTGGGATGTTTTTT
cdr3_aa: CASSADNRQGGIGMFF

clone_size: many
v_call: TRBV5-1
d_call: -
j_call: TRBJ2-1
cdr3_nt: TGCGCCAGCAGCTTGGCGGGGCCCTACAATGAGCAGTTCTTC
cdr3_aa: CASSLAGPYNEQFF

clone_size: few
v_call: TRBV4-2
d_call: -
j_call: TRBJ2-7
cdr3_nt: TGTGCCAGCAGCCAAGAAAACAGCTACGAGCAGTACTTC
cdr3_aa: CASSQENSYEQYF

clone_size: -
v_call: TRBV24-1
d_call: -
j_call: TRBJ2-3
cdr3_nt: TGTGCCACCAGTGATCCAGGGAGTTCGGGAGATACGCAGTATTTT
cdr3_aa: CATSDPGSSGDTQYF

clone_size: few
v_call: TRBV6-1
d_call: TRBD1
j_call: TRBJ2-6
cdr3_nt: TGTGCCAGCAGTCAGGACAGGGGTTTTGGGGCCAACGTCCTGACTTTC
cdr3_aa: CASSQDRGFGANVLTF

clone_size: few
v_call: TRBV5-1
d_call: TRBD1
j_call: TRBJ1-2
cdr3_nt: TGCGCCAGCAGCCAGGGACAGGGGGCGCCCGGCTACACCTTC
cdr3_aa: CASSQGQGAPGYTF

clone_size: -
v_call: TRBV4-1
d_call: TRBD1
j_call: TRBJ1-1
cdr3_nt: TGCGCCAGCAGCCAGGGACAGCAGGGCACTGAAGCTTTCTTT
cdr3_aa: CASSQGQQGTEAFF

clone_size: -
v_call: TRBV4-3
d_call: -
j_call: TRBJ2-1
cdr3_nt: TGCGCCAGCAGCCAACGGGGAGGGGGCTCCTACAATGAGCAGTTCTTC
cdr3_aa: CASSQRGGGSYNEQFF

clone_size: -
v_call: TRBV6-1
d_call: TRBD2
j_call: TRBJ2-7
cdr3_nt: TGTGCCAGCAGGTCTAGCGGGAGAAAATTCCTCGAGCAGTACTTC
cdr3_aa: CASRSSGRKFLEQYF

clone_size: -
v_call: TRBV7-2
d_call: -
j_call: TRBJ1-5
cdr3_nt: TGTGCCAGCAGCTTACGCCGGGGGGCAGACCAGCATTTT
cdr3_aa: CASSLRRGADQHF

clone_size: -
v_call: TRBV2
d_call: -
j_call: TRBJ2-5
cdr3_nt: TGTGCCAGCAGTGGATACGACAGGGCGGGGTACCAAGAGACCCAGTACTTC
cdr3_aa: CASSGYDRAGYQETQYF

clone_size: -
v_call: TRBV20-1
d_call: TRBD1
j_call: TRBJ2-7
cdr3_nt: TGCAGTGCTAGCAGGGGGCTGACCTACGAGCAGTACTTC
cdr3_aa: CSASRGLTYEQYF

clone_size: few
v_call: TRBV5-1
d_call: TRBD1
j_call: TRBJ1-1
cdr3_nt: TGCGCCAGCAACTTCGCCCCGACCGGGACAGTGAACACTGAAGCTTTCTTT
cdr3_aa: CASNFAPTGTVNTEAFF

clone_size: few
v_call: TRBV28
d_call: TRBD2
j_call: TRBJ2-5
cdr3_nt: TGTGCCAGCAGTTTGAAACTAGCGGGAGTTCAGGGAGAGACCCAGTACTTC
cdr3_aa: CASSLKLAGVQGETQYF

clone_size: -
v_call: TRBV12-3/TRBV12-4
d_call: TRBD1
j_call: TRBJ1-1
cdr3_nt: TGTGCCAGCAGTTCCACAGGGGACACTGAAGCTTTCTTT
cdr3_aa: CASSSTGDTEAFF

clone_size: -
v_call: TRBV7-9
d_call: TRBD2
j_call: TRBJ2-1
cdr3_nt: TGTGCCAGCAGCTCCAACGGGGGGGCTTCCTACAATGAGCAGTTCTTC
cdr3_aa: CASSSNGGASYNEQFF

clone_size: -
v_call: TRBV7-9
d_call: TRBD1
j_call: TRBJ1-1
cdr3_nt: TGTGCCAGCAGCTTAGCCACAGGGGTGCGCACTGAAGCTTTCTTT
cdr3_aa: CASSLATGVRTEAFF

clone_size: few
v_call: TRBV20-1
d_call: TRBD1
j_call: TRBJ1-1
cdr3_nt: TGCAGTGCTAGGCTGACAGGGGAGGTCACTGAAGCTTTCTTT
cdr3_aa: CSARLTGEVTEAFF

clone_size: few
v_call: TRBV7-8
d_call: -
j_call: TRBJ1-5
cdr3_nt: TGTGCCAGCAGTCCAGTCTACAGTATTAGCAATCAGCCCCAGCATTTT
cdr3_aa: CASSPVYSISNQPQHF

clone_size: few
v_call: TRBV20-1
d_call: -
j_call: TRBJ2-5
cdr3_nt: TGCAGTGCTTCTCGGACCCAGCGGGAAGAGACCCAGTACTTC
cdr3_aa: CSASRTQREETQYF